This TCR beta chain was recovered during a study of cytomegalovirus exposure and HLA in healthy donors. Across the study: A preliminary data release comprised 70 million to 95 million unique TCRs obtained from HLA-typed donors.

Primers: 60 Vbeta forward and 13 Jbeta reverse. In the original workflow: Approximately 83 million unique TCR beta chains, roughly 10 million shared, were counted in a later analysis. The method was immunoSEQ multiplex PCR; TCRdb's version includes in-frame clones alone and lacks a portion of them. The D gene and trimming were derived from the DNA, and the V and J assignments and clone size from that table. Among approximately 120,000 clones listed, over 75% were seen once. Germline V gene data show CDR1 as MNHNS and CDR2 as SASEGT. CDR3 length: 14 residues. This chain uses TRBV6-1 with TRBJ2-5; TRBD1 matches at 8 bases. The J call may be in error: the DNA end matches TRBJ2-7 better. Sequenced material: PBMCs. The receptor was derived from a middle-aged woman in good health and CMV-seropositive. This CDR3 reads CASVEGQATYEQYF. DNA of the CDR3: TGTGCCAGCGTGGAGGGACAGGCAACCTACGAGCAGTACTTC.